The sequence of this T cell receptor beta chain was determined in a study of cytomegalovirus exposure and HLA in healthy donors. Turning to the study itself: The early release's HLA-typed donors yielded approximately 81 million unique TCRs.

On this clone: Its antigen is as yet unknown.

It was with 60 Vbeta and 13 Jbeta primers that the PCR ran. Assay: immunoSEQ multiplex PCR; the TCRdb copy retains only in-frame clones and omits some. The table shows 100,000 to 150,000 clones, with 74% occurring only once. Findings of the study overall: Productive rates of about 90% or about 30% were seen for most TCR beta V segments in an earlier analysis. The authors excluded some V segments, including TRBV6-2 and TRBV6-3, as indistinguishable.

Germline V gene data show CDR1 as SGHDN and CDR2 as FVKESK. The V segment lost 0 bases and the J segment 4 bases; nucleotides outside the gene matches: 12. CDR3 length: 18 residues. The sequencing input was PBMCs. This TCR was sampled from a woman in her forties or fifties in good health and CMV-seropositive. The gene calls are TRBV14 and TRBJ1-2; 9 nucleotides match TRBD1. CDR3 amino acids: CASSQEVQGAFKIYGYTF. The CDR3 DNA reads TGTGCCAGCAGCCAAGAAGTACAGGGGGCGTTTAAGATCTATGGCTACACCTTC.